This is a list of T cell receptor beta chains from one sample in a study of OX40 agonist ivuxolimab in advanced cancers. Profiling relied on immunoSEQ multiplex PCR, and the TCRdb table lists in-frame clones only, not all of them. The sample contains under 95,000 clones, approximately 86% of which appear only once. Material: CD4+ or CD8+ T cells sorted from blood, obtained in a trial of the OX40 agonist ivuxolimab. The source is an adult with an advanced solid tumor such as melanoma, head and neck, liver or kidney cancer. CDR3s include the opening cysteine and the closing phenylalanine or tryptophan. D genes are given only for firm matches. For some rows the clone size is stated as once, few or many, or as a class when expanded; others skip it.

>NA|TRBV4-2|NA
CASSPWTYEQYF
>TRBD1|TRBV7-9|NA
CASSYGQAANEKLFF
>TRBD1|TRBV19|NA
CASSVPRQGHGNTIYF
>NA|TRBV6-1|NA
CASSGRPPYEQYF
>TRBD2|TRBV2|NA
CASDFAGGTDEQYF
>TRBD1|TRBV19|NA
CASTGQGYTEAFF
>NA|TRBV12-5|once
CASGFQANYGYTF
>TRBD1|TRBV6-1|NA
CASSETTGANQPQHF
>NA|TRBV5-1|NA
CASSSVGGHEKLFF
>NA|TRBV28|once
CASSLGGDWDTEAFF
>NA|TRBV6-5|NA
CASSQDWEANTIYF
>TRBD1|TRBV6-6|few
CASSPFETGQPQHF
>NA|TRBV30|NA
CAWSPADNEQFF
>NA|TRBV13|NA
CASSFSLTGNTIYF
>TRBD1|TRBV5-1|NA
CASSFGTGRNTIYF
>TRBD2|TRBV7-9|once
CASSSPSGDEQFF
>NA|TRBV7-3|once
CASSLAGAGYEQYF
>NA|TRBV7-2|NA
CASSAAGNTEAFF
>NA|TRBV10-3|NA
CAANRDLSQPQHF
>NA|TRBV19|NA
CASSRTATYEQYF